Presented here are 21 T cell receptor beta chains from one specimen sequenced in a study of T cells in Graves' hyperthyroidism and ophthalmopathy. Template material for amplifying TCR beta CDR3 regions consisted of RNA transcripts. The HTBI set primed first-round TCR CDR3 RT-PCR. TCRdb processed the multiplex PCR reads anew with MiXCR; each CDR3 protein has one entry. The table shows some 500,000 distinct CDR3 sequences, with approximately 15% occurring only once. Source material: blood. The receptors were sampled from a woman under 30 with Graves' hyperthyroidism.

This clonotype was seen at least ten times. J is TRBJ1-2 and V is TRBV24-1, with D tentatively TRBD1 (5 bases). The CDR3 is 14 residues long. Looked up from germline, CDR1 is KGHDR and CDR2 is SFDVKD. Trimming shortened V by 4 bases and J by 6 bases, and 14 bases separated the two germline ends. CDR3 bases: TGTGCCACCAGTGAACTCGACAGTGATGATGGCTACACCTTC. Translating it yields CATSELDSDDGYTF.

This clonotype showed up many times. The chain combines TRBV15 with TRBJ1-1; D ambiguous. V was trimmed by 0 bases and J by 4 bases, leaving 9 bases between them. Per germline, CDR1 LNHNV and CDR2 YYDKDF (reference sequence). The CDR3 totals 14 residues. This chain's CDR3 is CATSRDRRGTEAFF. The CDR3, as DNA: TGTGCCACCAGCAGAGATCGGCGAGGCACTGAAGCTTTCTTT.

The rearrangement uses TRBV28 and TRBJ1-6, with a weak D call TRBD1 (6 bases). The ends were cut back, 6 bases at V and 6 bases at J, with 12 bases in the middle. The CDR3 extends over 14 amino acids. Germline V gene data show CDR1 as MDHEN and CDR2 as SYDVKM. The CDR3 is CASSQGIGNSPLHF. DNA for the CDR3: TGTGCCAGCAGCCAGGGGATTGGTAATTCACCCCTCCACTTT.

This clonotype was picked up many times. The gene calls are TRBV28 and TRBJ2-3, with TRBD1 identical over 7 bases. The length of the CDR3 is 16 residues. V was clipped by 3 bases and J by 5 bases; unmatched bases: 11. In germline, CDR1 is MDHEN, CDR2 SYDVKM. The CDR3 sequence: CASSLGQMAGKDTQYF. Here the CDR3 DNA reads TGTGCCAGCAGTTTGGGACAGATGGCTGGGAAAGATACGCAGTATTTT.

The rearrangement uses TRBV6-5 and TRBJ2-1; D gene uncertain. The CDR3 has 14 residues. V lost 1 base and J 8 bases, leaving 12 bases between the germline ends. Germline CDR1 MNHEY, CDR2 SVGAGI. CDR3 residues: CASSYYPSGDEQFF. The CDR3 region has the DNA TGTGCCAGCAGTTACTACCCGTCTGGAGATGAGCAGTTCTTC.

The V and J genes are TRBV5-5 and TRBJ2-1; D possibly corresponds to TRBD2 (6 bases). Per the germline V gene, CDR1 is SGHKS and CDR2 is YYEKEE (reference sequence). V lost 0 bases, J lost 0 bases, and 13 bases lay in between. The CDR3 runs 17 residues. The CDR3 is CASSLVVGGSSYNEQFF. The CDR3, as DNA: TGTGCCAGCAGCTTGGTAGTTGGGGGGAGCTCCTACAATGAGCAGTTCTTC.

This sequence joins TRBV18 and TRBJ1-1; TRBD1 might be the D (5 bases). The CDR3 runs 14 residues. V was pared by 3 bases and J by 3 bases, with 11 bases between. Germline CDR1 reads KGHSH; CDR2 reads LQKENI. CDR3 nucleotide sequence: TGTGCCAGCTCACCGGGGGGGAAATACACTGAAGCTTTCTTT. Its protein is CASSPGGKYTEAFF.

In this sample, this clonotype turned up many times. V gene TRBV20-1 combines with J gene TRBJ2-7; D uncertain. The CDR3 has 14 amino acids. CDR1 is DFQATT, CDR2 SNEGSKA, per germline (reference sequence). With 3 bases removed from V and 6 bases from J, the gap between germline ends came to 18 bases. The CDR3 reads CSASLVVRQCEQYV. The DNA for the CDR3 is TGCAGTGCTAGTCTAGTCGTTAGGCAGTGCGAGCAGTACGTC.

This clonotype appeared many times. The chain employs TRBV13 and TRBJ2-3, with D hard to call. Trimming stripped 1 base from V and 2 bases from J, with 10 bases between. Germline V gene sequence: CDR1 PRHDT, CDR2 FYEKMQ (reference sequence). There are 15 residues in the CDR3. The CDR3 spells CASSLAGSFTDTQYF. CDR3 bases: TGTGCCAGCAGCTTAGCAGGTTCCTTCACAGATACGCAGTATTTT. Combining the CDR3 with reference TRBV13 and TRBJ2-3 gives the whole variable domain AAGVIQSPRHLIKEKRETATLKCYPIPRHDTVYWYQQGPGQDPQFLISFYEKMQSDKGSIPDRFSAQQFSDYHSELNMSSLELGDSALYFCASSLAGSFTDTQYFGPGTRLTVL.

This clonotype was seen at least ten times. This sequence joins TRBV7-3 and TRBJ1-6, with a weak D call TRBD1 (5 bases). V lost 2 bases and J 5 bases, leaving 10 bases between the germline ends. The CDR3 has 15 amino acids. Germline lookup yields CDR1 SGHTA and CDR2 FQGTGA. CDR3 in DNA: TGTGCCAGCAGCTTACAGGGACTCAATAATTCACCCCTCCACTTT. Translated, it gives CASSLQGLNNSPLHF.

This clonotype was detected many times. The chain joins TRBV27 to TRBJ1-1, with D hard to call. V dropped 2 bases and J dropped 4 bases, with 11 bases sitting between them. Germline V gene lookup returns CDR1 MNHEY and CDR2 SMNVEV (reference sequence). This CDR3 has 14 amino acids. CDR3 sequence (DNA): TGTGCCAGCAGTTTAGGTTACGGTTTCACTGAAGCTTTCTTT. Its translation is CASSLGYGFTEAFF.

The genes are TRBV7-3 and TRBJ2-2, with D possibly called TRBD1 or TRBD2 (7 bases each). The length of the CDR3 is 15 residues. V gave up 4 bases and J gave up 3 bases, with 12 bases separating them. CDR1 is SGHTA and CDR2 is FQGTGA in the germline V gene. This CDR3 is CASSSQGGYTGELFF. The DNA of the CDR3 is TGTGCCAGCAGCTCGCAGGGGGGGTACACCGGGGAGCTGTTTTTT.

This clonotype was observed at least ten times. The chain combines TRBV10-2 with TRBJ2-2; 9 positions agree with TRBD2. Germline values: CDR1 WSHSY, CDR2 SAAADI. V trimming: 7 bases; J trimming: 7 bases; junction bases outside the gene matches: 13. This CDR3 is 16 amino acids long. CDR3 in DNA: TGCGCCAGCATACTGACCGGGACTAGCTCCGACGGGGAGCTGTTTTTT. Its translation is CASILTGTSSDGELFF.

This clonotype turned up a few times. The V gene is TRBV11-1, the J gene TRBJ2-4; D is ambiguous. CDR3 size: 13 residues. V gave up 0 bases and J gave up 7 bases, with 7 bases separating them. Germline V gives CDR1 SGHAT, CDR2 FQDESV (reference sequence). CDR3 bases: TGTGCCAGCAGCTTAGCGGGAATGAACATTCAGTACTTC. It yields the protein CASSLAGMNIQYF.

The table lists this clonotype with many counts. The J gene is TRBJ2-7, the V gene TRBV12-3 or TRBV12-4, with a tentative D call TRBD1 (6 bases). This CDR3 contains 14 residues. V shed 5 bases and J shed 3 bases, with 14 bases lying between them. This CDR3 is CASSRSGTLYEQYF. The CDR3 coding sequence is TGTGCCAGCAGTCGTTCCGGGACACTCTACGAGCAGTACTTC.

As regards this clonotype: The CDR3 end shows no conserved phenylalanine or tryptophan, and so a read error is likely. The J gene is TRBJ1-3, the V gene TRBV20-1; TRBD1 matches 7 bases. The CDR3 runs 15 residues. Per the germline V gene, CDR1 is DFQATT and CDR2 is SNEGSKA (reference sequence). With V trimmed by 2 bases and J by 3 bases, 7 bases remained unmatched. As DNA, the CDR3 is TGCAGTGCTAGATGGGGAGGGGGCCTTGGAAACACCATATATGTT. It yields the protein CSARWGGGLGNTIYV.

Turning to this clonotype: A read error may be the cause here, since a much bigger clone is one base away. The V call is TRBV12-3 or TRBV12-4, the J call TRBJ2-1; D is unresolved. Trimming removed 8 bases at V and 8 bases at J, with 19 bases between. The CDR3 length is 14 residues. This CDR3 reads CASSPRADTYEQFF. In DNA form, the CDR3 reads TGTGCCAGCTCACCCCGGGCGGATACCTATGAGCAGTTCTTC.

This clonotype was recorded at least ten times. This chain joins TRBV2 and TRBJ1-1; 10 bases match TRBD1. CDR3 size: 16 residues. Germline CDR1 SNHLY, CDR2 FYNNEI. Trimming removed 3 bases from V and 3 bases from J; junction bases left unmatched: 7. The CDR3 nucleotides read TGTGCCAGCAGTGAGAATATAGGACAGGGGGACACTGAAGCTTTCTTT. Protein product: CASSENIGQGDTEAFF.

The table lists this clonotype with many counts. The chain recombines TRBV3-1 with TRBJ1-2; 10 positions match TRBD1. This CDR3 is 15 amino acids long. Germline V gene lookup returns CDR1 LGHDT and CDR2 YNNKEL (reference sequence). J was trimmed by 8 bases and V by 3 bases; bases with no gene match: 9. The CDR3 here is CASSQPGTGEYGYTF. The CDR3 DNA reads TGTGCCAGCAGCCAGCCGGGGACAGGGGAATACGGCTACACCTTC.

There are a few counts of this clonotype. The V call is TRBV27, the J call TRBJ2-3; D possibly corresponds to TRBD2 (6 bases). This CDR3 has 15 amino acids. Germline CDR1 reads MNHEY; CDR2 reads SMNVEV (reference sequence). Trimming shortened V by 2 bases and J by 5 bases, and 14 bases separated the two germline ends. The CDR3 here is CASSLVGGRRDTQYF. The CDR3 nucleotides read TGTGCCAGCAGTTTAGTGGGAGGCCGGAGAGATACGCAGTATTTT.

This clonotype was seen many times. At one end the junction does not follow the germline gene, possibly because of a read error. V gene TRBV30 combines with J gene TRBJ1-5; the D gene is possibly TRBD1 (5 bases). Germline V gives CDR1 GTSNPN, CDR2 SVGIG (reference sequence). The CDR3 extends over 14 amino acids. The CDR3 is CAWSTGTVNQPRHF. The CDR3 DNA follows: TGTGCCTGGAGTACCGGGACGGTCAATCAGCCCCGGCATTTT.